This T cell receptor (beta chain) originates from a study of T cell responses to AZD1222 COVID-19 vaccine. Generated by immunoSEQ multiplex PCR, the TCRdb table keeps only in-frame clones and is missing some. The sample has under 150,000 clones; approximately 93% are singletons. This clone showed up just once. The source was peripheral blood, collected on day 0 of AZD1222 vaccination. This clonotype was obtained from an adult in good health.

The CDR3 spells CASSNGTGRSDEQFF. CDR3 nucleotide sequence: TGTGCCAGCTCAAATGGGACAGGGCGTTCAGATGAGCAGTTCTTC. The chain links TRBV18 to TRBJ2-1, with 9 nucleotides matching TRBD1. This CDR3 has 15 residues. J gave up 8 bases and V 5 bases, and 10 bases lay outside the gene matches. CDR1 and CDR2 from the germline V gene are KGHSH and LQKENI.